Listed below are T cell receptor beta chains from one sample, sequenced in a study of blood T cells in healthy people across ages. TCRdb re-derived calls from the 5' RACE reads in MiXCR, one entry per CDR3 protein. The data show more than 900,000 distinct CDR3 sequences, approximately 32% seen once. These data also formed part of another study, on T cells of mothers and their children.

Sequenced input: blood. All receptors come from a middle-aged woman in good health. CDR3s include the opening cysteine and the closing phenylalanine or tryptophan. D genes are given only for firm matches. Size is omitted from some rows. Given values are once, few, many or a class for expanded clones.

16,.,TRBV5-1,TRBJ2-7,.,CASRFGGENGRREQYF,TGCGCCAGCAGATTTGGGGGAGAAAATGGCAGGCGCGAGCAGTACTTC
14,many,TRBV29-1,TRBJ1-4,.,CSVRSGVKNEKLFF,TGCAGCGTACGGAGCGGAGTAAAAAATGAAAAACTGTTTTTT
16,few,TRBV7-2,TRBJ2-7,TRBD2,CASSLNPSGGVYEQYF,TGTGCCAGCAGCTTAAACCCTAGCGGGGGGGTCTACGAGCAGTACTTC
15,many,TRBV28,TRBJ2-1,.,CASREPGRYYNEQFF,TGTGCCAGCAGGGAGCCGGGACGGTACTACAATGAGCAGTTCTTC
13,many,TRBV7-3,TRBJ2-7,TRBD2,CASSPRLAGVQYF,TGTGCCAGCAGCCCAAGACTAGCGGGGGTGCAGTACTTC
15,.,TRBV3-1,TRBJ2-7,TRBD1,CASSPNRGSVYEQYF,TGTGCCAGCAGCCCTAACAGGGGGTCAGTCTACGAGCAGTACTTC
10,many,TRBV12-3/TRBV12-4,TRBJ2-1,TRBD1,CAEGANEQFF,TGTGCCGAGGGGGCCAATGAGCAGTTCTTC
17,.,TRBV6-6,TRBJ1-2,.,CASSYTAGGRSSYGYTF,TGTGCCAGCAGTTACACCGCCGGAGGCAGGTCCTCCTATGGCTACACCTTC
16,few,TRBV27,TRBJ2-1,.,CASSFTRGNSQETQFF,TGTGCCAGCAGTTTTACTCGGGGAAACTCCCAAGAGACCCAGTTCTTC
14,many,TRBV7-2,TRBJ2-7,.,CASSSNRVSYEQYF,TGTGCCAGCAGTTCCAACAGGGTATCCTACGAGCAGTACTTC
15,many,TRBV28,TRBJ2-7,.,CASRRSFIGSYEQYF,TGTGCCAGCAGGCGGTCCTTTATTGGCTCCTACGAGCAGTACTTC
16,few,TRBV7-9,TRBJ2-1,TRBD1,CASSLGVGQASDEQFF,TGTGCCAGCAGCTTAGGTGTTGGACAGGCGAGCGATGAGCAGTTCTTC
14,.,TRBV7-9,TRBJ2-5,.,CASSLAGSSTRQYF,TGTGCCAGCAGCTTAGCGGGGAGCTCCACTCGGCAGTACTTC
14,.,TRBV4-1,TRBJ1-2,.,CASSHTDGGGGYTF,TGCGCCAGCAGCCACACGGACGGAGGGGGTGGCTACACCTTC
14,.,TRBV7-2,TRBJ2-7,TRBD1,CASSSRTGSNEQYF,TGTGCCAGCAGCTCCCGGACAGGGTCGAACGAGCAGTACTTC
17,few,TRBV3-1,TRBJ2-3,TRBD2,CASSHRSGRPFTDTQYF,TGTGCCAGCAGCCATAGGAGCGGGAGGCCCTTCACAGATACGCAGTATTTT
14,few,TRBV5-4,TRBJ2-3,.,CASSVGSRTDTQYF,TGTGCCAGCAGTGTCGGAAGCCGAACAGATACGCAGTATTTT
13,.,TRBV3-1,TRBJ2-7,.,CASSPPRGYGQYF,TGTGCCAGCAGCCCCCCTCGGGGGTACGGGCAGTACTTC
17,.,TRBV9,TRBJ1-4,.,CASSLSVQAATNEKLFF,TGTGCCAGCAGCCTTAGCGTCCAGGCTGCAACTAATGAAAAACTGTTTTTT
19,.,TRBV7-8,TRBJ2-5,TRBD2,CASSLVTERLAVYQETQYF,TGTGCCAGCAGCTTAGTAACCGAAAGACTAGCGGTGTACCAAGAGACCCAGTACTTC
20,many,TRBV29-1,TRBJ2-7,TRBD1,CSVRAIGQGQANPGAYEQYF,TGCAGCGTACGCGCGATCGGACAGGGTCAAGCCAACCCGGGGGCCTACGAGCAGTACTTC
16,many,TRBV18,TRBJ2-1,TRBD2,CASSTVAGENYNEQFF,TGTGCCAGCTCAACTGTAGCGGGGGAAAACTACAATGAGCAGTTCTTC
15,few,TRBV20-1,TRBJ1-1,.,CSASKQVELNTEAFF,TGCAGTGCTAGCAAACAGGTCGAACTAAACACTGAAGCTTTCTTT
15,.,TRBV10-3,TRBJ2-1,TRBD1,CAISRQGVGYNEQFF,TGTGCCATCAGTCGACAGGGGGTAGGCTACAATGAGCAGTTCTTC
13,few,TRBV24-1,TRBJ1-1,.,CATSGRGNTEAFF,TGTGCCACCAGCGGACGTGGGAACACTGAAGCTTTCTTT
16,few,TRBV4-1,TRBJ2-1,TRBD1,CASSQVGRGSYNEQFF,TGCGCCAGCAGCCAAGTTGGCAGGGGGTCCTACAATGAGCAGTTCTTC
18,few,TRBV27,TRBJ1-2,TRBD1,CASSPHPGTGGINYGYTF,TGTGCCAGCAGCCCTCACCCCGGGACAGGGGGCATTAACTATGGCTACACCTTC
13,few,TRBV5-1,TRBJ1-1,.,CASSLVVGAEAFF,TGCGCCAGCAGCTTAGTGGTGGGGGCTGAAGCTTTCTTT
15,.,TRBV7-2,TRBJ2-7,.,CASSFDRLKSYEQYF,TGTGCCAGCAGCTTTGACAGATTGAAATCCTACGAGCAGTACTTC
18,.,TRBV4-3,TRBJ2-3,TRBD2,CARSQEGLAGGRRDTQYF,TGCGCCAGAAGCCAGGAGGGACTAGCGGGGGGGAGGCGAGATACGCAGTATTTT
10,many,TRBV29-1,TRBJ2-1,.,CSVRDMWQFF,TGCAGCGTTAGGGACATGTGGCAGTTCTTC
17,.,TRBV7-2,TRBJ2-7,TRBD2,CASSQPGLAGLAAEQYF,TGTGCCAGCAGCCAACCGGGACTAGCGGGGTTAGCAGCCGAGCAGTACTTC
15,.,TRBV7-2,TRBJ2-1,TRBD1,CASSRQTGTGSPQFF,TGTGCCAGCAGTCGACAGACCGGGACAGGGAGTCCGCAGTTCTTC
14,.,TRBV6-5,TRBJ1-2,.,CASSYSSFNYGYTF,TGTGCCAGCAGTTACTCGAGTTTTAACTACGGCTACACCTTC
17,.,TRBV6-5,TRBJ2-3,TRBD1,CASSSLSDRELGNTQYF,TGTGCCAGCAGTTCACTCTCCGACAGGGAGCTGGGAAATACGCAGTATTTT
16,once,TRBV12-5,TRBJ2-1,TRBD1,CASGWLDRGPYNEQFF,TGTGCTAGTGGTTGGTTGGACAGGGGGCCTTACAATGAGCAGTTCTTC
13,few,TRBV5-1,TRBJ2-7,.,CASPPEHPYEQYF,TGCGCCAGCCCTCCGGAACACCCCTACGAGCAGTACTTC
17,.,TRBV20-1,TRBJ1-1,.,CSARDRASLSLNTEAFF,TGCAGTGCTAGAGATCGCGCAAGTTTGTCCCTAAACACTGAAGCTTTCTTT
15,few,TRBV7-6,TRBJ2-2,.,CASSLGAYVAGELFF,TGTGCCAGCAGCTTAGGAGCGTATGTCGCCGGGGAGCTGTTTTTT
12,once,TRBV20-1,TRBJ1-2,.,CSATGRGYGYTF,TGCAGTGCAACAGGGAGAGGCTATGGCTACACCTTC
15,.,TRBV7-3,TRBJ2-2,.,CASSLTPTNTGELFF,TGTGCCAGCAGCTTAACTCCCACGAACACCGGGGAGCTGTTTTTT
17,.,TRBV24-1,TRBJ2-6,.,CATGHRKKASGANVLTF,TGTGCCACAGGGCACAGGAAAAAGGCCTCTGGGGCCAACGTCCTGACTTTC
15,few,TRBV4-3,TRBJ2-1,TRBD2,CASSLTAGRNNEQFF,TGCGCCAGCAGCCTTACAGCGGGGAGGAACAATGAGCAGTTCTTC
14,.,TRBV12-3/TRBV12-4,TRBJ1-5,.,CASSPTGRYQPQHF,TGTGCCAGCTCTCCAACAGGGCGATATCAGCCCCAGCATTTT
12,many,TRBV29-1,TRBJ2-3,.,CSVRTIGDTQYF,TGCAGCGTCCGGACAATTGGGGATACGCAGTATTTT
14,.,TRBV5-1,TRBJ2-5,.,CASSSGLQPGTQYF,TGCGCCAGCAGCTCCGGACTTCAACCAGGGACCCAGTACTTC